What follows describes a single T cell receptor beta chain. What antigen it recognizes has not been identified. No clone much larger than this one lies a single base away; base qualities are absent. This sample's time point label indicates: persistent/refractory GD, antithyroid drugs over 5 years with positive TRAb. For both TCR sequencing and RNA sequencing, RNA was extracted from PBMCs using TRIzol. The diagnosis of Graves' disease followed American Thyroid Association guidelines. Patients were recruited from an endocrinology department in Xi'an, China. Each patient gave around 9 milliliters of peripheral blood, collected in an EDTA anticoagulant tube. Ficoll Paque Plus density gradient separation was used to isolate PBMCs, and no further T cell sorting was performed. An Agilent 2100 Bioanalyzer and agarose gel were used to check RNA quality, and a NanoDrop 2000 was used to measure RNA concentration.

This entry comes from a study of regulatory T cells in long-lasting Graves disease (dated by TCRdb to the early 2020s). As for the study more broadly: Persistent Graves' disease was defined as persistently positive TSH receptor autoantibodies together with antithyroid drug treatment for over 5 years. In the clinical cohort, patients with persistent Graves' disease had used antithyroid drugs for an average of around 10 years. The study took place in China and was registered as a clinical trial. A total of around 35 samples underwent TCR sequencing: about 13 from persistent and roughly 20 from newly diagnosed Graves' disease patients. Persistent Graves' disease patients were compared with newly diagnosed Graves' disease patients by peripheral blood TCR sequencing and RNA sequencing.

Preparation of the library involved multiplex PCR. This sample was sequenced with an Illumina HiSeq 4000. CDR3 regions were amplified by Arm-PCR with iRepertoire HTBI primers to construct TCR beta libraries. Gel purification was performed on PCR products prior to sequencing. In the source study's methods: A total of 62 TRBV and approximately 15 TRBJ segments were identified across samples and were used for gene usage analysis of CDR3 amino acid clonotypes. COPE and FqMerger were used to merge the filtered high-quality paired reads into contigs. BLAST was used to align contigs to the IMGT TRBV, TRBD and TRBJ reference genes, and CDR3 was defined following IMGT. Any clonotype with a frequency above 0.1% was classified as a highly expanded clone. Shannon entropy served as the measure of repertoire diversity, while the Gini coefficient captured V-J evenness. Clonotypes shared by more than one individual were considered public. The public reads were reanalyzed by TCRdb: fastp trimming at Q25, MiXCR alignment, in-frame beta chains only. Entries that share a CDR3 protein sequence are merged under the most common genes and DNA. The V and J calls were not made by the authors but by TCRdb's processing. The sample data list 500,000 to 800,000 distinct CDR3 sequences, and around 30% of these were observed just once. The top ten constitute about 42% of the sample.

Sequences SGDLS (CDR1) and YYNGEE (CDR2) are obtained from the germline V gene. Measured from the cysteine to the phenylalanine, the CDR3 is 14 residues long. CDR3 DNA only is kept here, 42 bases in frame from base 1. Relative to germline, V is 3 bases shorter and J is 2 bases shorter, with 10 bases between their ends. The investigation overall reported the following: Only the TCR beta chain was sequenced and analyzed. Compared with newly diagnosed patients, patients with persistent Graves' disease had lower TCR Shannon entropy and fewer highly expanded clones, which suggests clonal expansion. TRBV28, TRBJ1-2 and TRBJ2-5 were preferentially used in persistent disease, while TRBV20-1 and TRBJ2-1 were favored in newly diagnosed disease. Patients with persistent disease shared more public clonotypes (over 2,500) than newly diagnosed patients did (approximately 970). Because the primary lesion, thyroid tissue, could not be accessed, the study looked at peripheral blood alone. As a limitation, the authors acknowledged that the small sample size may reduce accuracy.

Specimen: peripheral blood mononuclear cells (PBMCs), collected when the disease was refractory, from a patient treated with antithyroid drugs. The source is a female donor with Graves disease. This receptor chain uses TRBV9 and TRBJ2-3; no confident D gene assignment can be made. The CDR3 protein: CASSAGRTTDTQYF. The nucleotides read TGTGCCAGCAGCGCCGGACGCACCACAGATACGCAGTATTTT. With the rest looked up from the reference TRBV9 and TRBJ2-3 genes rather than sequenced, the full variable domain is DSGVTQTPKHLITATGQRVTLRCSPRSGDLSVYWYQQSLDQGLQFLIQYYNGEERAKGNILERFSAQQFPDLHSELNLSSLELGDSALYFCASSAGRTTDTQYFGPGTRLTVL.